The following is a T cell receptor beta chain sequence with its context. Its antigen is not identified. The data originate from a study of cytomegalovirus exposure and HLA in healthy donors. General study findings and limits: In a later analysis, TCR beta V- and J-gene trimming showed a link to a missense DCLRE1C variant. Per a prior analysis, the majority of TCR beta V segments were productive roughly 87% or roughly 30% of the time.

This PCR relied on a set of 60 Vbeta primers and 13 Jbeta primers. Assay used: immunoSEQ multiplex PCR; TCRdb lists only in-frame clones, some missing. This table has 150,000 to 200,000 clones, approximately 80% appearing once. The CDR3 contains 15 residues. Germline V gene lookup returns CDR1 MGHRA and CDR2 YSYEKL. The V and J ends lost 3 bases and 9 bases, in that order; junction bases with no gene match: 10. The clonotype originates from a man aged 18 to 29 in good health and CMV-seronegative. The sequenced sample was PBMCs. J is TRBJ2-3 and V is TRBV4-1; 9 positions agree with TRBD2. The chain's CDR3 is CASSHFSGGARTQYF. DNA of the CDR3: TGCGCCAGCAGCCATTTTAGCGGGGGAGCGAGGACGCAGTATTTT.